The 22 T cell receptor beta chains presented below share a single source sample, sequenced in a study of CD8 T cells in Susac syndrome. Reverse transcription of about 0.45 to 1 ug RNA was performed with random hexamers. TCRdb reprocessed the immunoSEQ multiplex PCR reads via MiXCR and lists one record per CDR3 protein. The sample holds more than 85,000 distinct CDR3 sequences; 90% to 96% are singletons and the top ten take about 0.095%. What was sequenced was CD4+ T cells from PBMCs. Receptors were obtained from a human donor in good health.

The rearrangement uses TRBV6-2 or TRBV6-3 and TRBJ2-2; D might be TRBD2 (6 bases). The CDR3 contains 12 residues. V lost 7 bases to trimming and J lost 8 bases, with 11 bases between them. Germline V gene data show CDR1 as MNHEY and CDR2 as SVGEGT. The CDR3 nucleotides are TGTGCCAGCAACACCGGGGGAGGGGAGCTGTTTTTT. It specifies CASNTGGGELFF.

This clonotype was seen only a few times. DNA of the CDR3: TGTGCCAGCAGTTTTCCTGCTAACTATGGCTACACCTTC. This translates into CASSFPANYGYTF. The chain joins TRBV28 to TRBJ1-2; D is undetermined. CDR1 and CDR2 from the germline V gene are MDHEN and SYDVKM. The CDR3 is made up of 13 amino acids. Trimming stripped 3 bases from V and 0 bases from J, with 5 bases between.

The V gene is TRBV15, the J gene TRBJ2-7; D remains unclear. Germline lookup yields CDR1 LNHNV and CDR2 YYDKDF (reference sequence). V was cut by 0 bases and J by 2 bases, with 11 bases left in between. The CDR3 is made up of 15 amino acids. This CDR3 reads CATSRDDGNTYEQYF. In DNA form, the CDR3 reads TGTGCCACCAGCAGAGATGACGGAAACACCTACGAGCAGTACTTC.

This sequence joins TRBV15 and TRBJ2-3; 9 nucleotides match TRBD2. The CDR3 totals 16 residues. Germline-derived CDR1 and CDR2 are LNHNV and YYDKDF (reference sequence). After removal of 0 bases from V and 3 bases from J, the junction contained 4 bases not matched to a gene. This CDR3 reads CATSRDAGGPTDTQYF. DNA of the CDR3: TGTGCCACCAGCAGAGATGCGGGGGGGCCGACAGATACGCAGTATTTT. The full variable domain, in which reference TRBV15 and TRBJ2-3 provide the parts outside the CDR3, is DAMVIQNPRYQVTQFGKPVTLSCSQTLNHNVMYWYQQKSSQAPKLLFHYYDKDFNNEADTPDNFQSRRPNTSFCFLDIRSPGLGDTAMYLCATSRDAGGPTDTQYFGPGTRLTVL.

J is TRBJ2-1 and V is TRBV7-2, with 7 bases identical to TRBD1. The CDR3 sequence is 15 residues long. The J segment lost 0 bases and the V segment lost 7 bases, leaving 6 bases of the junction unmatched. Per germline, CDR1 SGHTA and CDR2 FQGNSA. The CDR3 is CASTWDRHSYNEQFF. Written as DNA, the CDR3 is TGTGCCAGCACTTGGGACAGACACTCCTACAATGAGCAGTTCTTC.

The chain carries TRBV7-9 and TRBJ2-2; D not certain. Trimming took off 4 bases at V and 4 bases at J, with 13 bases between the two ends. CDR3 length: 15 residues. Germline V CDR1 and CDR2: SEHNR, FQNEAQ (reference sequence). The CDR3, as DNA: TGTGCCAGCAGCTCAGATGGTCAGGTCACCGGGGAGCTGTTTTTT. Amino acid sequence: CASSSDGQVTGELFF.

The chain is built from TRBV14 and TRBJ1-1, with D tentatively TRBD1 (6 bases). V was clipped by 2 bases and J by 4 bases, with 17 bases between them. Germline assignment: CDR1 SGHDN and CDR2 FVKESK. The CDR3 runs to 16 residues. This CDR3 reads CASSQITGWTSTEAFF. As DNA, the CDR3 is TGTGCCAGCAGCCAAATTACAGGGTGGACTAGCACTGAAGCTTTCTTT.

The chain links TRBV29-1 to TRBJ2-2, with TRBD2 matching 7 bases. Germline values: CDR1 SQVTM, CDR2 ANQGSEA. The trim removed 6 bases at V and 1 base at J, leaving 8 bases unmatched. This CDR3 region has 15 residues. The CDR3 DNA sequence: TGCAGCGTGACCCTCTCTAGCGGGAACACCGGGGAGCTGTTTTTT. Protein sequence: CSVTLSSGNTGELFF.

The V gene is TRBV7-6, the J gene TRBJ1-2; tentative D call: TRBD1 (5 bases). In germline, CDR1 is SGHVS, CDR2 FNYEAQ. V was shortened by 2 bases and J by 4 bases, with 20 bases between the two germline ends. The CDR3 is made up of 17 amino acids. The CDR3 coding sequence is TGTGCCAGCAGCTTAATGGGACGACGGCTTAACAGCTATGGCTACACCTTC. It is translated as CASSLMGRRLNSYGYTF.

The V gene is TRBV2, the J gene TRBJ2-1; 10 nucleotides line up with TRBD1. V gave up 4 bases and J gave up 9 bases; unmatched junction bases: 12. The CDR3 extends over 16 amino acids. CDR1 SNHLY and CDR2 FYNNEI come from the germline V gene. The CDR3: CASSVSRQGAGGEQFF. The CDR3 nucleotides read TGTGCCAGCAGTGTATCGAGACAGGGGGCGGGTGGTGAGCAGTTCTTC.

This clonotype turned up a few times. The rearrangement links TRBV5-1 to TRBJ2-7, with a weak D call TRBD2 (5 bases). The CDR3 spans 12 residues. V lost 4 bases to trimming and J lost 6 bases, with 11 bases between them. In germline, CDR1 is SGHRS, CDR2 YFSETQ. The CDR3 DNA follows: TGCGCCAGCAGCAACCCTGGAGGCGAGCAGTACTTC. It specifies CASSNPGGEQYF.

V and J are TRBV30 and TRBJ1-2; D gene unclear. V was shortened by 0 bases and J by 2 bases, with 10 bases between the two germline ends. Germline assignment: CDR1 GTSNPN and CDR2 SVGIG (reference sequence). This CDR3 has 14 residues. This CDR3 is CAWSVENKNYGYTF. CDR3 DNA: TGTGCCTGGAGTGTAGAAAACAAGAACTATGGCTACACCTTC.

The V gene is TRBV11-3, the J gene TRBJ1-2, with D possibly being TRBD1 (6 bases). The V and J ends lost 4 bases and 2 bases respectively, with 8 bases between them. The CDR3 covers 13 residues. The germline CDR1 and CDR2 sequences are SGHNT and YENEEA. The CDR3 DNA is TGTGCCAGCAGCTCACAGGGAAACTATGGCTACACCTTC. Its protein is CASSSQGNYGYTF. Using reference TRBV11-3 and TRBJ1-2 for the parts outside the CDR3, the full variable domain is EAGVVQSPRYKIIEKKQPVAFWCNPISGHNTLYWYLQNLGQGPELLIRYENEEAVDDSQLPKDRFSAERLKGVDSTLKIQPAELGDSAVYLCASSSQGNYGYTFGSGTRLTVV.

This clonotype was counted a single time. The chain couples TRBV12-3 or TRBV12-4 to TRBJ1-2, with 9 nucleotides matching TRBD1. CDR3 length equals 14 residues. V lost 3 bases, J lost 6 bases, and 5 bases stayed unmatched. In DNA, the CDR3 is TGTGCCAGCAGTTTGGGACAGGGTGCAGATGGCTACACCTTC. This codes for CASSLGQGADGYTF.

The V gene is TRBV7-6, the J gene TRBJ2-3; no reliable D call. The CDR3 has 14 residues. Trimming pared 8 bases from V and 0 bases from J, leaving 12 bases between. The germline V gene has CDR1 SGHVS and CDR2 FNYEAQ. The CDR3 bases are TGTGCCAGCCGGGCGGATCTTAGCACAGATACGCAGTATTTT. Its translation is CASRADLSTDTQYF.

The V call is TRBV29-1, the J call TRBJ2-1; 14 bases are shared with TRBD2. With 3 bases clipped from V and 5 bases from J, the junction kept 6 bases outside the gene matches. Germline loops: CDR1 SQVTM, CDR2 ANQGSEA. This CDR3 contains 16 residues. The CDR3 loop is CSVEGTSGGLDNEQFF. The CDR3 DNA is TGCAGCGTTGAGGGGACTAGCGGGGGCCTCGACAATGAGCAGTTCTTC.

As DNA, the CDR3 is TGTGCCAGCAGCCCGACCGGGACTTCAAAGCCCGGAAACACCATATATTTT. Its protein is CASSPTGTSKPGNTIYF. The chain combines TRBV13 with TRBJ1-3; perhaps TRBD1 as D (5 bases). Trimming removed 5 bases at V and 4 bases at J, with 21 bases between. This CDR3 region has 17 residues. CDR1 and CDR2 (germline): PRHDT, FYEKMQ (reference sequence).

The J gene is TRBJ1-1, the V gene TRBV29-1; a possible D gene is TRBD1 (5 bases). This CDR3 has 12 residues. Per germline, CDR1 SQVTM and CDR2 ANQGSEA. The V and J ends lost 5 bases and 4 bases respectively, with 11 bases between them. Here the CDR3 DNA reads TGCAGCGTTTTGGAGGGACGCACTGAAGCTTTCTTT. This sequence encodes CSVLEGRTEAFF.

The chain couples TRBV4-2 to TRBJ2-5; D not certain. CDR1 is LGHNA, CDR2 YNFKEQ, per germline. The CDR3 length is 14 residues. Trimming took off 5 bases at V and 4 bases at J, with 14 bases between the two ends. CDR3 in DNA: TGTGCCAGCAGCGAAAGGGTGGCAGGAGAGACCCAGTACTTC. It specifies CASSERVAGETQYF.

This chain links TRBV29-1 with TRBJ1-5, with D perhaps matching TRBD1 (5 bases). Trimming pared 6 bases from V and 2 bases from J, leaving 11 bases between. The germline CDR1 and CDR2 sequences are SQVTM and ANQGSEA. The CDR3 totals 13 residues. Here the CDR3 DNA reads TGCAGCGTCGGGGGAAACGGCAATCAGCCCCAGCATTTT. The encoded protein is CSVGGNGNQPQHF.

The rearrangement joins TRBV28 to TRBJ1-2; the D is unclear. The CDR3 covers 11 residues. CDR1 is MDHEN, CDR2 SYDVKM, per germline. The V end was cut by 6 bases, the J end by 4 bases, with 6 bases between. The CDR3, as DNA: TGTGCCAGCAGACGGACCTATGGCTACACCTTC. Its protein is CASRRTYGYTF.

The chain recombines TRBV29-1 with TRBJ2-7, with D perhaps matching TRBD2 (5 bases). CDR1 is SQVTM, CDR2 ANQGSEA, per germline. This CDR3 spans 13 amino acids. V was cut by 6 bases and J by 2 bases, with 14 bases left in between. The CDR3 DNA sequence: TGCAGCGTCGGCAGGTCGAGGGCCTACGAGCAGTACTTC. Translated, it gives CSVGRSRAYEQYF.